The source of this T cell receptor beta chain is a study of OX40 agonist ivuxolimab in advanced cancers. Researchers took blood at baseline, on cycle 4 day 1, and on cycle 7 day 1. Here immunoSEQ multiplex PCR was the method, and the copy in TCRdb shows in-frame clones only, minus some. The sample has 76,000 or so clones; approximately 85% are singletons. The germline V gene has CDR1 SGDLS and CDR2 YYNGEE. With 0 bases clipped from V and 4 bases from J, the junction kept 3 bases outside the gene matches. CDR3 size: 16 residues. The chain combines TRBV9 with TRBJ2-5; 13 nucleotides align to TRBD2. Material: CD4+ or CD8+ T cells sorted from blood, obtained in a trial of the OX40 agonist ivuxolimab. This receptor was identified in an adult with an advanced solid tumor such as melanoma, head and neck, liver or kidney cancer. This chain's CDR3 is CASSVELAGGRETQYF. CDR3 nucleotide sequence: TGTGCCAGCAGCGTAGAACTAGCGGGGGGGAGAGAGACCCAGTACTTC.